These T cell receptor beta chains were read from a single sample in a study of blood T cell repertoires in COVID-19. Method: immunoSEQ multiplex PCR; TCRdb's copy keeps in-frame clones and lacks some. Among around 340,000 clones listed, almost 90% were seen once. Material for sequencing was PBMCs or T cells enriched from blood (not recorded which). All receptors come from a woman aged 25-40 years who had been exposed to COVID-19. Each CDR3 is given with its conserved first and last residue. The D gene is left open where the match is weak. Where a row states a size, it is once, few, many or the class of an expanded clone; other rows omit it.

CDR3 protein	CDR3 DNA	clone size	V gene	J gene	D gene
CASSLDADYGYTF	TGTGCCAGCAGTTTAGATGCAGACTATGGCTACACCTTC	many	TRBV27	TRBJ1-2	.
CASSPRTGKQPQHF	TGTGCCAGCAGCCCCAGGACAGGGAAGCAGCCCCAGCATTTT	.	TRBV2	TRBJ1-5	TRBD1
CASSQPGLPNTEAFF	TGTGCCAGCAGCCAACCGGGACTCCCTAACACTGAAGCTTTCTTT	.	TRBV3-1/TRBV3-2	TRBJ1-1	.
CASSLSTGANEKLFF	TGTGCCAGCAGCTTATCGACAGGGGCGAACGAAAAACTGTTTTTT	.	TRBV7-3	TRBJ1-4	TRBD1
CASSLRLPEQFF	TGTGCCAGCAGCCTTCGACTACCCGAGCAGTTCTTC	.	TRBV13	TRBJ2-1	.
CASSEPLPGQGTDNEQYF	TGTGCCAGCAGTGAACCTCTGCCGGGACAGGGGACAGACAACGAGCAGTACTTC	.	TRBV28	TRBJ2-7	TRBD1
CASSIPGQGGQPQHF	TGTGCCAGTAGTATCCCGGGACAGGGGGGCCAGCCCCAGCATTTT	.	TRBV19	TRBJ1-5	TRBD1
CASSYDGSSYNSPLHF	TGCGCCAGCAGCTATGACGGGAGCTCCTATAATTCACCCCTCCACTTT	.	TRBV5-1	TRBJ1-6	.
CASSDPGQNSGANVLTF	TGTGCCAGTAGTGACCCGGGACAGAACTCTGGGGCCAACGTCCTGACTTTC	once	TRBV19	TRBJ2-6	TRBD1
CASSLQGPSYEQYF	TGTGCCAGCAGTTTACAGGGGCCCTCCTACGAGCAGTACTTC	.	TRBV28	TRBJ2-7	.
CASSYGTSGNNEQFF	TGTGCCAGCAGCTACGGGACTAGCGGTAACAATGAGCAGTTCTTC	.	TRBV7-9	TRBJ2-1	TRBD2
CASSAGIGQPQHF	TGTGCCAGTAGTGCGGGCATCGGGCAGCCCCAGCATTTT	.	TRBV19	TRBJ1-5	.
CASSLGANTGELFF	TGTGCCAGCAGCTTGGGAGCGAACACCGGGGAGCTGTTTTTT	.	TRBV7-3	TRBJ2-2	.
CASSEGLAKNEQFF	TGTGCCAGCAGTGAGGGACTAGCGAAAAATGAGCAGTTCTTC	.	TRBV25-1	TRBJ2-1	TRBD2
CASSYPGVATEAFF	TGTGCCAGCAGTTATCCCGGGGTGGCCACTGAAGCTTTCTTT	.	TRBV6-6	TRBJ1-1	.
CASSSRTGRTPEAFF	TGTGCCAGTAGTTCCAGGACAGGGCGGACCCCTGAAGCTTTCTTT	.	TRBV19	TRBJ1-1	TRBD1
CASSYSPSGSYNEQFF	TGTGCCAGCAGTTACTCACCTAGCGGATCATACAATGAGCAGTTCTTC	few	TRBV6-5	TRBJ2-1	TRBD2
CASSPGQTEQFF	TGTGCCAGTAGTCCGGGACAGACCGAGCAGTTCTTC	.	TRBV19	TRBJ2-1	TRBD1
CAWSFHGGFAEAFF	TGTGCCTGGAGTTTCCATGGAGGGTTCGCTGAAGCTTTCTTT	.	TRBV30	TRBJ1-1	.
CASSSTGGDSPLHF	TGTGCCAGCAGCTCGACAGGGGGTGATTCACCCCTCCACTTT	once	TRBV7-8	TRBJ1-6	TRBD1
CSVRQGADSGANVLTF	TGCAGCGTTCGGCAGGGGGCAGACTCTGGGGCCAACGTCCTGACTTTC	.	TRBV29-1	TRBJ2-6	TRBD1
CASSFGPVGLYGYTF	TGTGCCAGCAGTTTCGGACCTGTGGGACTCTATGGCTACACCTTC	.	TRBV28	TRBJ1-2	.
CASSPLYQGERTEAFF	TGTGCCAGCTCACCCCTCTATCAGGGGGAAAGGACTGAAGCTTTCTTT	.	TRBV18	TRBJ1-1	TRBD1
CASSSAGTIVGNEQFF	TGTGCCAGCAGCTCAGCCGGGACTATAGTGGGCAATGAGCAGTTCTTC	.	TRBV5-4	TRBJ2-1	TRBD2
CASSLSAGDNEQYF	TGTGCCAGCAGCTTATCGGCAGGCGACAACGAGCAGTACTTC	.	TRBV7-8	TRBJ2-7	.
CASSKEGSQRGYTF	TGTGCCAGCAGCAAGGAGGGATCGCAGCGGGGCTACACCTTC	.	TRBV21-1	TRBJ1-2	.
CASEPRDTGTEAFF	TGTGCCAGCGAACCTAGGGACACCGGCACTGAAGCTTTCTTT	.	TRBV7-8	TRBJ1-1	.
CASIGTGGAGSTQYF	TGTGCCAGTATCGGGACGGGCGGCGCGGGATCAACGCAGTATTTT	.	TRBV19	TRBJ2-3	.
CAWSVRGGEQYF	TGTGCCTGGAGTGTTCGGGGAGGCGAGCAGTACTTC	few	TRBV30	TRBJ2-7	.